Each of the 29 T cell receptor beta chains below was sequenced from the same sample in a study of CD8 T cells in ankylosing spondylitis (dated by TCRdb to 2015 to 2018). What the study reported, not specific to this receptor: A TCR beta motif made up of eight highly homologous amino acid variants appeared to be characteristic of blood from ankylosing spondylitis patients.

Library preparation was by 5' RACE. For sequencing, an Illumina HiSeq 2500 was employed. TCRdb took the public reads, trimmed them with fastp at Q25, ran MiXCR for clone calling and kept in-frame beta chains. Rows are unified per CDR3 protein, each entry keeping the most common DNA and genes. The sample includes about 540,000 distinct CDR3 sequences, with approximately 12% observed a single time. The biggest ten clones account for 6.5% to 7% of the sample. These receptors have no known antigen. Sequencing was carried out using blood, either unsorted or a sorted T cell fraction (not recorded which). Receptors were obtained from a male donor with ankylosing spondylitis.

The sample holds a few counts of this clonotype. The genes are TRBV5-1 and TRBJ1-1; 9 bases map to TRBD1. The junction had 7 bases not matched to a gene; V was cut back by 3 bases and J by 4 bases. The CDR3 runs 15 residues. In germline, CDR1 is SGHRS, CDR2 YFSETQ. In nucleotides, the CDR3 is TGCGCCAGCAGCTCGTGGACAGGGGTCACCACTGAAGCTTTCTTT. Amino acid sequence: CASSSWTGVTTEAFF. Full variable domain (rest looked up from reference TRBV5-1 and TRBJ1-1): KAGVTQTPRYLIKTRGQQVTLSCSPISGHRSVSWYQQTPGQGLQFLFEYFSETQRNKGNFPGRFSGRQFSNSRSEMNVSTLELGDSALYLCASSSWTGVTTEAFFGQGTRLTVV.

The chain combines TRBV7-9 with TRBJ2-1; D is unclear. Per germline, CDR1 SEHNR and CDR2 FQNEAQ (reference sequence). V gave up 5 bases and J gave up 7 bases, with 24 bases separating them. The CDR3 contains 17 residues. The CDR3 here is CASSRNPQAPKGNEQFF. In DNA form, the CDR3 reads TGTGCCAGCAGCAGAAACCCCCAAGCCCCGAAAGGAAATGAGCAGTTCTTC.

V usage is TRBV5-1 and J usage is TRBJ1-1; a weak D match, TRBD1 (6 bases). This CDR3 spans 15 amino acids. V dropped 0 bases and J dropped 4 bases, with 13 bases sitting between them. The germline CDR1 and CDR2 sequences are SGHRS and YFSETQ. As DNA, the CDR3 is TGCGCCAGCAGCTTGGTGGGGGGCGACGGCACTGAAGCTTTCTTT. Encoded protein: CASSLVGGDGTEAFF.

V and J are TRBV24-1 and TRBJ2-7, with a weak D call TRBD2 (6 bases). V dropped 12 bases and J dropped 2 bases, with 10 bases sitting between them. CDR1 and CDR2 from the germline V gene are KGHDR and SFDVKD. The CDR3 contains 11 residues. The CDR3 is CADGGAYEQYV. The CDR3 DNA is TGTGCCGATGGAGGGGCCTACGAGCAGTACGTC.

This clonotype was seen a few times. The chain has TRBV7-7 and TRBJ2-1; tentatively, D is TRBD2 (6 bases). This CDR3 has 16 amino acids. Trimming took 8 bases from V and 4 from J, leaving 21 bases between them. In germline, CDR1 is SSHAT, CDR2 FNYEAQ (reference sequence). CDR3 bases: TGTGCCAGCGGTCCTCCGGCAAGCGGGTCGTACAATGAGCAGTTCTTC. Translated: CASGPPASGSYNEQFF.

The CDR3 coding sequence is TGTGCCAGCAGTGACGGCGGAACAACTAATGAAAAACTGTTTTTT. This gives the protein CASSDGGTTNEKLFF. The chain links TRBV6-1 to TRBJ1-4; unclear D gene. The CDR3 is 15 amino acids. Trimming took off 3 bases at V and 0 bases at J, with 8 bases between the two ends. CDR1 and CDR2 (germline): MNHNS, SASEGT.

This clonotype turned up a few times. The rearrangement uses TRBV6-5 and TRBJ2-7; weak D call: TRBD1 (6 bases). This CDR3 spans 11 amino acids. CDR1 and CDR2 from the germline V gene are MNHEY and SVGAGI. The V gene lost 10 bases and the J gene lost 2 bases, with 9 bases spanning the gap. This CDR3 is CANGQTYEQYV. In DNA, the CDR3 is TGTGCCAACGGACAGACCTACGAGCAGTACGTC.

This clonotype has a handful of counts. CDR3: CASSVGVGEGYEQYF. The DNA of the CDR3 is TGTGCCAGCAGCGTAGGTGTGGGGGAAGGTTACGAGCAGTACTTC. The gene calls are TRBV9 and TRBJ2-7; D tentatively reads TRBD1 or TRBD2 (5 bases each). Germline-derived CDR1 and CDR2 are SGDLS and YYNGEE. With 0 bases removed from V and 4 bases from J, the gap between germline ends came to 14 bases. The CDR3 totals 15 residues.

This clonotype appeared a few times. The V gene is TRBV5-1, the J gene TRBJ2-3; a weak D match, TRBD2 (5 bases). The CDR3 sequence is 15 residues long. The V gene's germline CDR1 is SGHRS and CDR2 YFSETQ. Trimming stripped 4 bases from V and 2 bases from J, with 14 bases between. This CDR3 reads CASSVDSTDTDTQYF. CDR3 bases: TGCGCCAGCAGCGTGGACTCGACTGACACAGATACGCAGTATTTT. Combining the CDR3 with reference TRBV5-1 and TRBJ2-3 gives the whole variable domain KAGVTQTPRYLIKTRGQQVTLSCSPISGHRSVSWYQQTPGQGLQFLFEYFSETQRNKGNFPGRFSGRQFSNSRSEMNVSTLELGDSALYLCASSVDSTDTDTQYFGPGTRLTVL.

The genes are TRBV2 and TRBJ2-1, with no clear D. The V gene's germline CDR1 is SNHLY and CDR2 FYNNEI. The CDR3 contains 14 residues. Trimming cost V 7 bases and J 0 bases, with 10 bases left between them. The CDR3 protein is CASTMASSYNEQFF. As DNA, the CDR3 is TGTGCCAGCACCATGGCGAGCTCCTACAATGAGCAGTTCTTC.

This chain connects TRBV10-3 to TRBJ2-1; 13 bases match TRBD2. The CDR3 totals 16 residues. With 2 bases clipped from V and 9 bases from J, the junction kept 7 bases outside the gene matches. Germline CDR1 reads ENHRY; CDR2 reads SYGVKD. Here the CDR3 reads CAISEPGLAGELEQFF. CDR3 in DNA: TGTGCCATCAGTGAGCCAGGACTAGCGGGAGAACTTGAGCAGTTCTTC.

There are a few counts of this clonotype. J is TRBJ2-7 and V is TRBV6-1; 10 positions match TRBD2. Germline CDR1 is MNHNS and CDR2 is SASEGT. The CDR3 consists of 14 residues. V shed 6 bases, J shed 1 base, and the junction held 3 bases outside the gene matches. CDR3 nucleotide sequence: TGTGCCAGCAGACGGACTAGCGGTTCCTACGAGCAGTACGTC. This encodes CASRRTSGSYEQYV.

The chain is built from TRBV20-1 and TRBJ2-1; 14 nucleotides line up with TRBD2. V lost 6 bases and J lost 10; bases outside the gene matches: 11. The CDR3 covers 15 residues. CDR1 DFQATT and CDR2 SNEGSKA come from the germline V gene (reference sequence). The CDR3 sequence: CSARTSGRPQGEQFF. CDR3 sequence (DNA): TGCAGTGCGCGGACTAGCGGGAGGCCCCAGGGGGAGCAGTTCTTC.

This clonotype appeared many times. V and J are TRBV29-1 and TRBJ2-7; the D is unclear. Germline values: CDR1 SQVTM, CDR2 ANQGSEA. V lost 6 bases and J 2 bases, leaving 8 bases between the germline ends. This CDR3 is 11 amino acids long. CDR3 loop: CSVSVTYEQYF. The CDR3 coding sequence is TGCAGCGTCTCGGTGACCTACGAGCAGTACTTC.

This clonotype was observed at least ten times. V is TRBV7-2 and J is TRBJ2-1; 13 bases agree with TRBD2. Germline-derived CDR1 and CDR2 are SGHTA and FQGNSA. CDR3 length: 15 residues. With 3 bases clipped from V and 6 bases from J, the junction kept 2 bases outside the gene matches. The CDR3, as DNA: TGTGCCAGCAGCTTGACTAGCGGGAGGACCAATGAGCAGTTCTTC. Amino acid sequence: CASSLTSGRTNEQFF.

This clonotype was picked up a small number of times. The CDR3 nucleotides are TGTGCCAGCAGTTTATTGTGGGTGAATGAGCAGTTCTTC. This translates into CASSLLWVNEQFF. The V and J genes are TRBV12-3 or TRBV12-4 and TRBJ2-1, with no clear D. The CDR3 sequence is 13 residues long. Trimming left V 2 bases short and J 7 bases short, with 9 bases between.

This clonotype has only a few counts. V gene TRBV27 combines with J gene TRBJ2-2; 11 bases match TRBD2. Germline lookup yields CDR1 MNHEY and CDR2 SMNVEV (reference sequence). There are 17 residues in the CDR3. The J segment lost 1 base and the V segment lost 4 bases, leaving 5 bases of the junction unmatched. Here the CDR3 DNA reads TGTGCCAGCAGTTATATAGCGGGAGGGATGAACACCGGGGAGCTGTTTTTT. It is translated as CASSYIAGGMNTGELFF.

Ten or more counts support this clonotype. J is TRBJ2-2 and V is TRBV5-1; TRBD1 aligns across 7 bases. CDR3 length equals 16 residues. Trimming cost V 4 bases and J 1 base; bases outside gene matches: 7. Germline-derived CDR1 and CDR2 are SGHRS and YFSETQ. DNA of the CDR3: TGCGCCAGCAGCCCACACGGGACAGTGAACACCGGGGAGCTGTTTTTT. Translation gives CASSPHGTVNTGELFF.

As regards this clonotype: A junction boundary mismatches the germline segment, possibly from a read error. The CDR3 coding sequence is TGTGCCACCAGCCAAGCGGCGGTAAGCTCCTACGAGCAGTACTTC. Translated: CATSQAAVSSYEQYF. V usage is TRBV3-1 and J usage is TRBJ2-7; TRBD2 is a possible D gene (5 bases). The CDR3 is made up of 15 amino acids. Looked up from germline, CDR1 is LGHDT and CDR2 is YNNKEL (reference sequence).

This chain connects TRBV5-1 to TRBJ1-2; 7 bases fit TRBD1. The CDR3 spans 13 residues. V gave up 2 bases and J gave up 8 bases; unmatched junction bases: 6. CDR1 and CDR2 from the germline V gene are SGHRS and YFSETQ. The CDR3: CASSFRTGEGYTF. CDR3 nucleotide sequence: TGCGCCAGCAGCTTCAGAACAGGGGAGGGCTACACCTTC.

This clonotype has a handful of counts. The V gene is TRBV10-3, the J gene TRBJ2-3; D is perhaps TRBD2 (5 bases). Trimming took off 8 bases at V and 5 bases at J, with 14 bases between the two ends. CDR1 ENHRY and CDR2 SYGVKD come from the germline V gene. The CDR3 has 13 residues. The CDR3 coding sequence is TGTGCCATCTCTAGCTCGAGCGTAGATACGCAGTATTTT. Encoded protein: CAISSSSVDTQYF.

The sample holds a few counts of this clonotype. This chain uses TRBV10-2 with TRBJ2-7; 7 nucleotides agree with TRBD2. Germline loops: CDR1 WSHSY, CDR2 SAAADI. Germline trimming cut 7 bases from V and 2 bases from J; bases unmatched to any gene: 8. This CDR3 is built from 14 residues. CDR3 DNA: TGCGCCAGCACTGAAGCGGGATTTACCTACGAGCAGTACTTC. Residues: CASTEAGFTYEQYF.

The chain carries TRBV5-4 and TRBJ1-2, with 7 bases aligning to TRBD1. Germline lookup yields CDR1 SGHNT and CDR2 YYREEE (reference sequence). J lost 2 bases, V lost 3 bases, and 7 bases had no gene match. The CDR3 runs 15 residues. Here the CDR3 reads CASSSRGWENYGYTF. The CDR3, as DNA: TGTGCCAGCAGCTCCAGGGGGTGGGAGAACTATGGCTACACCTTC.

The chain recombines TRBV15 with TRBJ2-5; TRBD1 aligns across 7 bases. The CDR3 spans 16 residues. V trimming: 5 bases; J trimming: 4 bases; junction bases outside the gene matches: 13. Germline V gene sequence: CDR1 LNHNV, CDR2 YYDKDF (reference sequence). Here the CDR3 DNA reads TGTGCCACCAGCGAGAGATACAGGGGATCAGGAGAGACCCAGTACTTC. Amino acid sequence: CATSERYRGSGETQYF. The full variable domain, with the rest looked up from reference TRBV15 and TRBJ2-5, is DAMVIQNPRYQVTQFGKPVTLSCSQTLNHNVMYWYQQKSSQAPKLLFHYYDKDFNNEADTPDNFQSRRPNTSFCFLDIRSPGLGDTAMYLCATSERYRGSGETQYFGPGTRLLVL.

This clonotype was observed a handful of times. CDR3 sequence reads: CASSQSTGLNTEAFF. For the CDR3, the DNA is TGTGCCAGCTCACAATCGACTGGGTTGAACACTGAAGCTTTCTTT. V gene TRBV18 combines with J gene TRBJ1-1; D gene uncertain. Germline V CDR1 and CDR2: KGHSH, LQKENI. CDR3 size: 15 residues. The V end lost 4 bases, the J end lost 0 bases, and 12 bases lay between the germline ends.

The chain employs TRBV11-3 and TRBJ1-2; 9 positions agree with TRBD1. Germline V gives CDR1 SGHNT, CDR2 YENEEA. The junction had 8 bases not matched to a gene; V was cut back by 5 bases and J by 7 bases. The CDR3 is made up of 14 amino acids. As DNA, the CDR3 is TGTGCCAGCAGCCCCGGGACAGGGTGGTCTGGCTACACCTTC. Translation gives CASSPGTGWSGYTF.

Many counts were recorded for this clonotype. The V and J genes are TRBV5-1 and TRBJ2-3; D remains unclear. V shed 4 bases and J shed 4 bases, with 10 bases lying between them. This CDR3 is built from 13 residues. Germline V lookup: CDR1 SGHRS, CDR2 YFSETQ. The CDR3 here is CASSGKAPDTQYF. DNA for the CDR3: TGCGCCAGCAGCGGGAAAGCCCCAGATACGCAGTATTTT.

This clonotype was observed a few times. CDR3 bases: TGTGCCAGCAGCGTAACAGGGAATTCACCCCTCCACTTT. Translating gives CASSVTGNSPLHF. The chain uses TRBV9 and TRBJ1-6; D perhaps matches TRBD1 (6 bases). Germline CDR1 and CDR2: SGDLS and YYNGEE. V was trimmed by 1 base and J by 7 bases, leaving 6 bases between them. The CDR3 runs to 13 residues.

Here the CDR3 reads CAWRNQGQAFF. The CDR3 nucleotides read TGTGCCTGGAGGAATCAGGGTCAAGCTTTCTTT. The chain links TRBV30 to TRBJ1-1; possibly TRBD1 for D (5 bases). This CDR3 has 11 amino acids. Germline CDR1 and CDR2: GTSNPN and SVGIG (reference sequence). Trimming took 3 bases from V and 9 from J, leaving 11 bases between them.